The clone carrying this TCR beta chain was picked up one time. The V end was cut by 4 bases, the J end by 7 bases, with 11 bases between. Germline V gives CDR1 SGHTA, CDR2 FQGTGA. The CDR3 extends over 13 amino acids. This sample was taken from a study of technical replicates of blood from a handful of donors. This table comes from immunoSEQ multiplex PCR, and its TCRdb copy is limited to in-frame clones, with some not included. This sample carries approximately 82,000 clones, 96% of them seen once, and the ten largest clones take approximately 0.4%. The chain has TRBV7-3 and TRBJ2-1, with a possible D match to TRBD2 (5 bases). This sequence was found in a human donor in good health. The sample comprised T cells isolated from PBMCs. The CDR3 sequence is CASSSREGNEQFF. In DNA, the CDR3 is TGTGCCAGCAGCTCCCGTGAGGGTAATGAGCAGTTCTTC.